These 21 T cell receptor beta chains share one sample of origin, sequenced in a study of blood T cell repertoires in COVID-19 (dated by TCRdb to about 2020). The protocol used for the library was the immunoSEQ multiplex PCR assay. TCRdb stores this immuneACCESS table with in-frame sequences only. Part of the clones is absent; in the studies checked, under half of the shortfall reflects unresolved V genes, and no reason is known for the rest. The sample table holds approximately 300,000 clones, of which 85% to 90% were seen once. The biggest ten clones account for approximately 4% of the sample. Sequencing used peripheral blood. Receptor source: a middle-aged woman with acute or convalescent COVID-19.

This clone is a singleton in its sample. The rearrangement joins TRBV9 to TRBJ2-1; 11 bases are a match to TRBD2. Germline CDR1 is SGDLS and CDR2 is YYNGEE. This CDR3 has 15 amino acids. V dropped 3 bases and J dropped 7; count of bases not matched to a gene: 6. The CDR3 sequence is CASSEGGTSGNEQFF. As DNA, the CDR3 is TGTGCCAGCAGCGAAGGAGGGACTAGCGGAAATGAGCAGTTCTTC.

Details on this clone: Other DNA sequences in this specimen translate into the identical CDR3. The V and J genes are TRBV12-3 or TRBV12-4 and TRBJ1-2; 7 bases are shared with TRBD1. Trimming at V came to 5 bases and at J to 2 bases, leaving 2 bases not matched to a gene. This CDR3 has 13 residues. As DNA, the CDR3 is TGTGCCAGCAGTCCGACAGGGAACTATGGCTACACCTTC. It is translated as CASSPTGNYGYTF.

V usage is TRBV5-4 and J usage is TRBJ1-2, with D hard to call. V gave up 4 bases and J gave up 3 bases, with 19 bases separating them. The V gene's germline CDR1 is SGHNT and CDR2 YYREEE (reference sequence). This CDR3 is built from 16 residues. This CDR3 is CASSPGSGRRDYGYTF. CDR3 DNA sequence: TGTGCCAGCAGCCCAGGATCCGGGCGGCGGGACTATGGCTACACCTTC.

The rearrangement uses TRBV19 and TRBJ2-5; 11 nucleotides match TRBD1. The CDR3 sequence is 16 residues long. Germline CDR1 LNHDA, CDR2 SQIVND (reference sequence). V was pared by 5 bases and J by 5 bases, with 10 bases of the junction left unmatched. The CDR3, as DNA: TGTGCCAGTAGTGATAGGACAGGGGGCGTAGGCGAGACCCAGTACTTC. As protein: CASSDRTGGVGETQYF.

This chain uses TRBV10-3 with TRBJ2-3, with 9 bases that match TRBD1. The CDR3 contains 19 residues. The germline gives CDR1 ENHRY, CDR2 SYGVKD. V was clipped by 0 bases and J by 2 bases; unmatched bases: 12. The CDR3 here is CAISESRILGQGYTDTQYF. The CDR3 coding sequence is TGTGCCATCAGTGAGTCTAGGATTTTGGGACAGGGCTACACAGATACGCAGTATTTT.

This clone came up a few times. This chain links TRBV29-1 with TRBJ1-2; D may be TRBD1 (5 bases). Germline-derived CDR1 and CDR2 are SQVTM and ANQGSEA. Trimming removed 4 bases at V and 6 bases at J, with 21 bases between. The CDR3 has 15 residues. CDR3: CSVGGFETGADGYTF. CDR3 sequence (DNA): TGCAGCGTTGGAGGTTTCGAGACTGGGGCGGATGGCTACACCTTC. Full variable domain (missing parts from reference TRBV29-1 and TRBJ1-2): SAVISQKPSRDICQRGTSLTIQCQVDSQVTMMFWYRQQPGQSLTLIATANQGSEATYESGFVIDKFPISRPNLTFSTLTVSNMSPEDSSIYLCSVGGFETGADGYTFGSGTRLTVV.

This chain links TRBV6-4 with TRBJ2-3, with TRBD2 identical over 8 bases. This CDR3 comprises 17 residues. The trim removed 4 bases at V and 1 base at J, leaving 10 bases unmatched. Germline-derived CDR1 and CDR2 are MRHNA and SNTAGT. The CDR3 DNA is TGTGCCAGCAGTGCCCGTGTGGCGGGGGGTCGCACAGATACGCAGTATTTT. Its translation is CASSARVAGGRTDTQYF.

The CDR3, as DNA: TGTGCCAGCAGCACCATACAGGGGCTAGGTCAGCCCCAGCATTTT. Translating it yields CASSTIQGLGQPQHF. The chain couples TRBV5-6 to TRBJ1-5; 7 nucleotides match TRBD1. This CDR3 has 15 amino acids. CDR1 is SGHDT, CDR2 YYEEEE, per germline. J gave up 6 bases and V 4 bases, and 10 bases lay outside the gene matches.

The chain recombines TRBV7-2 with TRBJ1-2; no definite D call. V lost 6 bases to trimming and J lost 8 bases, with 16 bases between them. The CDR3 runs to 13 residues. In germline, CDR1 is SGHTA, CDR2 FQGNSA. The CDR3 coding sequence is TGTGCCAGCAGAGCCCCCCCCATGGAGGGCTACACCTTC. It specifies CASRAPPMEGYTF.

The chain has TRBV6-6 and TRBJ1-2; 7 nucleotides agree with TRBD1. The germline gives CDR1 MNHNY, CDR2 SVGAGI (reference sequence). V trimming: 6 bases; J trimming: 3 bases; junction bases outside the gene matches: 7. This CDR3 has 14 residues. The CDR3 sequence is CASRAFGTDYGYTF. For the CDR3, the DNA is TGTGCCAGCAGAGCCTTCGGGACAGACTATGGCTACACCTTC.

This clone was counted between two and nine times. The gene calls are TRBV4-2 and TRBJ1-2; no definite D call. This CDR3 contains 17 residues. The germline gives CDR1 LGHNA, CDR2 YNFKEQ. V shed 4 bases and J shed 1 base, with 19 bases lying between them. CDR3 nucleotides: TGTGCCAGCAGCCCAGATGGGTTGAGGATACTTAACTATGGCTACACCTTC. As protein: CASSPDGLRILNYGYTF.

The sample holds one count of this clone. This rearrangement joins TRBV7-9 to TRBJ2-3, with 8 bases matching TRBD2. The length of the CDR3 is 15 residues. The V gene end was trimmed by 1 base and the J gene end by 5 bases; junction bases not matched to a gene: 5. Germline-derived CDR1 and CDR2 are SEHNR and FQNEAQ (reference sequence). This chain's CDR3 is CASSLVAGPLDTQYF. For the CDR3, the DNA is TGTGCCAGCAGCTTAGTAGCGGGGCCATTAGATACGCAGTATTTT.

This rearrangement joins TRBV19 to TRBJ2-3, with 8 bases that match TRBD2. V shed 4 bases, J shed 6 bases, and the junction held 9 bases outside the gene matches. The CDR3 loop spans 15 amino acids. Germline loops: CDR1 LNHDA, CDR2 SQIVND (reference sequence). DNA of the CDR3: TGTGCCAGTAGTAGACTAGCGCCCCGGGTTGATACGCAGTATTTT. This gives the protein CASSRLAPRVDTQYF.

The chain employs TRBV6-1 and TRBJ1-2, with TRBD1 identical over 7 bases. The V segment lost 6 bases and the J segment 7 bases; nucleotides outside the gene matches: 14. The CDR3 has 15 residues. CDR1 is MNHNS, CDR2 SASEGT, per germline. The CDR3 region is CASSGDSLGLRGYTF. CDR3 nucleotide sequence: TGTGCCAGCAGCGGGGACAGTTTGGGCCTGCGTGGCTACACCTTC.

This chain uses TRBV5-1 with TRBJ1-6, with 8 bases that match TRBD1. The CDR3 runs 16 residues. The V segment lost 0 bases and the J segment 4 bases; nucleotides outside the gene matches: 3. Germline CDR1 and CDR2: SGHRS and YFSETQ. CDR3 amino acids: CASSLAGTGYNSPLHF. Written as DNA, the CDR3 is TGCGCCAGCAGCTTGGCCGGGACAGGATATAATTCACCCCTCCACTTT.

On this clone itself: The identical CDR3 is also encoded by other nucleotide sequences in the sample. This chain links TRBV19 with TRBJ1-1; 8 bases align to TRBD1. Per germline, CDR1 LNHDA and CDR2 SQIVND (reference sequence). The ends lost 6 bases at V and 6 bases at J; junction bases unmatched: 3. This CDR3 contains 12 residues. CDR3 sequence (DNA): TGTGCCAGTAGACCACAGGGGGCTGAAGCTTTCTTT. This gives the protein CASRPQGAEAFF.

The chain couples TRBV30 to TRBJ2-1; D is possibly TRBD1 (5 bases). Germline CDR1 is GTSNPN and CDR2 is SVGIG (reference sequence). This CDR3 spans 17 amino acids. V dropped 0 bases and J dropped 0 bases, with 15 bases sitting between them. CDR3 DNA: TGTGCCTGGAGTGTAAATGGGGCTAGGAGCTCCTACAATGAGCAGTTCTTC. Amino acids: CAWSVNGARSSYNEQFF.

The chain is built from TRBV7-3 and TRBJ2-2; no definite D call. This CDR3 is 13 amino acids long. V was cut by 4 bases and J by 3 bases, with 6 bases left in between. Looked up from germline, CDR1 is SGHTA and CDR2 is FQGTGA. CDR3 protein: CASSSPYTGELFF. DNA of the CDR3: TGTGCCAGCAGCTCCCCCTACACCGGGGAGCTGTTTTTT.

V and J are TRBV5-6 and TRBJ2-1; 14 bases match TRBD2. There are 18 residues in the CDR3. Germline CDR1 and CDR2: SGHDT and YYEEEE. V dropped 4 bases and J dropped 4; count of bases not matched to a gene: 10. Here the CDR3 DNA reads TGTGCCAGCAGCCCCGACGGAGGACTAGCGGGGGGTTACAATGAGCAGTTCTTC. It specifies CASSPDGGLAGGYNEQFF.

The rearrangement joins TRBV27 to TRBJ1-1; D is unresolved. This CDR3 is built from 13 residues. V lost 5 bases to trimming and J lost 2 bases, with 9 bases between them. CDR1 and CDR2 from the germline V gene are MNHEY and SMNVEV (reference sequence). The CDR3 nucleotides are TGTGCCAGCAGTGTATACAGTAACACTGAAGCTTTCTTT. Amino acids: CASSVYSNTEAFF.

This clone occurred once. The chain couples TRBV6-5 to TRBJ1-1; TRBD1 matches 8 bases. Germline V gives CDR1 MNHEY, CDR2 SVGAGI. Germline trimming cut 6 bases from V and 1 base from J; bases unmatched to any gene: 4. The CDR3 totals 14 residues. The CDR3 DNA reads TGTGCCAGCAGGGGACAGGATTGGAACACTGAAGCTTTCTTT. This codes for CASRGQDWNTEAFF.